These 32 T cell receptor beta chains were all obtained from the same sample, sequenced in a study of T cells in Graves' hyperthyroidism and ophthalmopathy. It was RNA transcripts that yielded the amplified TCR beta CDR3 regions. During a first-round RT-PCR of the TCR CDR3, the HTBI primer set was used. TCRdb processed the multiplex PCR reads anew with MiXCR; each CDR3 protein has one entry. The repertoire includes about 380,000 distinct CDR3 sequences, 14% of them detected once, and about 19% sits in the top ten. Sequencing was performed on blood. Receptors were obtained from a woman under 40 with Graves' ophthalmopathy.

This clonotype was counted many times. CDR3 DNA: TGTGCCAGCAGGGAGCGGGGAACCTACAATGAGCAGTTCTTC. Amino acid sequence: CASRERGTYNEQFF. This chain links TRBV27 with TRBJ2-1; TRBD2 agrees at 7 bases. The CDR3 spans 14 residues. With 6 bases clipped from V and 2 bases from J, the junction kept 4 bases outside the gene matches. Germline assignment: CDR1 MNHEY and CDR2 SMNVEV (reference sequence).

This clonotype was picked up many times. This chain joins TRBV20-1 and TRBJ2-1, with 8 nucleotides matching TRBD2. The V gene's germline CDR1 is DFQATT and CDR2 SNEGSKA (reference sequence). The CDR3 totals 17 residues. V shed 6 bases, J shed 0 bases, and the junction held 13 bases outside the gene matches. The CDR3 DNA is TGCAGTGCCAGACCCCCCACGGGGGGGAGCTCCTACAATGAGCAGTTCTTC. This gives the protein CSARPPTGGSSYNEQFF.

This clonotype was seen many times. The genes are TRBV11-2 and TRBJ2-3; D might be TRBD2 (5 bases). This CDR3 spans 16 amino acids. The germline V gene has CDR1 SGHAT and CDR2 FQNNGV. V lost 1 base to trimming and J lost 4 bases, with 15 bases between them. CDR3: CASSLGVLGRADTQYF. The CDR3 coding sequence is TGTGCCAGCAGCTTAGGGGTTCTCGGGCGGGCAGATACGCAGTATTTT.

The sample holds a few counts of this clonotype. V usage is TRBV19 and J usage is TRBJ2-3; 7 bases are shared with TRBD1. The junction had 17 bases not matched to a gene; V was cut back by 4 bases and J by 7 bases. Per germline, CDR1 LNHDA and CDR2 SQIVND (reference sequence). There are 17 residues in the CDR3. The DNA for the CDR3 is TGTGCCAGTAGTACCCTCCCGACAGGGCGCGGGCAACATACGCAGTATTTT. Its protein is CASSTLPTGRGQHTQYF.

The CDR3 loop is CSAARAGVQETQYF. The CDR3 DNA follows: TGCAGTGCTGCCAGGGCGGGAGTCCAAGAGACCCAGTACTTC. This chain links TRBV20-1 with TRBJ2-5; 7 bases are shared with TRBD2. The CDR3 runs to 14 residues. Germline values: CDR1 DFQATT, CDR2 SNEGSKA (reference sequence). The trim removed 5 bases at V and 1 base at J, leaving 7 bases unmatched.

In this sample, this clonotype turned up many times. The CDR3 loop is CASTLAGGDEQFF. The CDR3 nucleotides are TGTGCCAGCACCCTAGCGGGGGGTGATGAGCAGTTCTTC. The chain joins TRBV25-1 to TRBJ2-1, with TRBD2 identical over 11 bases. Germline V CDR1 and CDR2: MGHDK, SYGVNS. V lost 7 bases and J lost 8; bases outside the gene matches: 4. The CDR3 is 13 residues long.

This clonotype was counted ten times or more. The chain has TRBV2 and TRBJ2-7; D unresolved. Germline CDR1 SNHLY, CDR2 FYNNEI. V lost 10 bases and J 6 bases, leaving 13 bases between the germline ends. CDR3 length: 11 amino acids. CDR3 loop: CAITVLFEQYF. Written as DNA, the CDR3 is TGTGCCATCACGGTTCTTTTCGAGCAGTACTTC.

This clonotype was recorded many times. The rearrangement links TRBV20-1 to TRBJ1-6; D unclear. Germline CDR1 reads DFQATT; CDR2 reads SNEGSKA (reference sequence). The CDR3 covers 12 residues. The ends were cut back, 2 bases at V and 7 bases at J, with 6 bases in the middle. In nucleotides, the CDR3 is TGCAGTGCTAGAAGGGAAAATTCACCCCTCCACTTT. Its translation: CSARRENSPLHF.

The table lists this clonotype with many counts. The V call is TRBV20-1, the J call TRBJ2-1; 8 bases are a match to TRBD2. The V gene's germline CDR1 is DFQATT and CDR2 SNEGSKA (reference sequence). CDR3 length: 15 residues. Unmatched junction bases numbered 9, after V lost 1 base and J lost 7 bases. CDR3 DNA: TGCAGTGCTAGAGCGGAGCGGGGGAGTGAGAATGAGCAGTTCTTC. Its protein is CSARAERGSENEQFF.

This clonotype has at least ten counts. V gene TRBV28 combines with J gene TRBJ1-5; 10 bases are a match to TRBD1. Germline values: CDR1 MDHEN, CDR2 SYDVKM. J lost 6 bases, V lost 6 bases, and 8 bases had no gene match. This CDR3 comprises 15 residues. The CDR3 spells CASRLTGGAGQPQHF. The CDR3 nucleotides read TGTGCCAGCAGGCTGACAGGGGGCGCGGGTCAGCCCCAGCATTTT.

This clonotype came up a few times. CDR3 sequence: CASSFGGGLEQYF. The CDR3 coding sequence is TGTGCCAGCAGTTTTGGAGGGGGGCTTGAGCAGTACTTC. The gene calls are TRBV27 and TRBJ2-7; D tentatively reads TRBD1 or TRBD2 (6 bases each). V was trimmed by 3 bases and J by 7 bases, leaving 13 bases between them. Germline CDR1 MNHEY, CDR2 SMNVEV (reference sequence). CDR3 size: 13 residues.

This clonotype showed up many times. The chain combines TRBV30 with TRBJ2-5, with D perhaps TRBD2 (7 bases). Germline V gene sequence: CDR1 GTSNPN, CDR2 SVGIG (reference sequence). Trimming left V 4 bases short and J 5 bases short, with 17 bases between. This CDR3 comprises 14 residues. The CDR3 DNA reads as TGTGCCTGGAATCGGGGAGGGGGAGGGGAGACCCAGTACTTC. It codes for CAWNRGGGGETQYF.

This chain uses TRBV5-8 with TRBJ1-2; the D gene is possibly TRBD1 (6 bases). The CDR3 runs 16 residues. Germline V gene lookup returns CDR1 SGHTS and CDR2 YDEGEE. Trimming pared 6 bases from V and 1 base from J, leaving 19 bases between. DNA for the CDR3: TGTGCCAGCACCCCGCCCGGACAGATATTTAACTATGGCTACACCTTC. This translates into CASTPPGQIFNYGYTF. Drawing the rest from reference TRBV5-8 and TRBJ1-2, the complete variable domain is EAGVTQSPTHLIKTRGQQATLRCSPISGHTSVYWYQQALGLGLQFLLWYDEGEERNRGNFPPRFSGRQFPNYSSELNVNALELEDSALYLCASTPPGQIFNYGYTFGSGTRLTVV.

At least ten counts were recorded for this clonotype. The V and J genes are TRBV6-1 and TRBJ2-3; TRBD1 might be the D (5 bases). V was clipped by 4 bases and J by 0 bases, with 14 bases between them. Germline V gene sequence: CDR1 MNHNS, CDR2 SASEGT. The CDR3 is 16 amino acids. CDR3 in amino acids: CASSVQGRFSTDTQYF. DNA for the CDR3: TGTGCCAGCAGTGTTCAGGGAAGATTTAGCACAGATACGCAGTATTTT.

Ten or more counts support this clonotype. The J gene is TRBJ2-2, the V gene TRBV30; maybe TRBD2 (6 bases). CDR1 is GTSNPN and CDR2 is SVGIG in the germline V gene (reference sequence). V was cut by 1 base and J by 6 bases, with 12 bases left in between. The length of the CDR3 is 14 residues. The CDR3 protein is CAWSEWRGAGELFF. The CDR3 DNA is TGTGCCTGGAGTGAATGGAGGGGTGCCGGGGAGCTGTTTTTT.

This clonotype was detected many times. The CDR3 region is CASSLGTIRTDTQHF. The CDR3 DNA reads as TGCGCCAGCAGCTTGGGAACGATTCGCACAGATACGCAGCATTTT. The chain employs TRBV5-1 and TRBJ2-3; D remains ambiguous. The J call may be in error: the DNA end matches TRBJ1-5 better. Germline-derived CDR1 and CDR2 are SGHRS and YFSETQ. CDR3 length: 15 residues.

CDR3 in DNA: TGTGCCAGCAGTTATGATATCAGGGAGGCTGGTGAAAAACTGTTTTTT. This gives the protein CASSYDIREAGEKLFF. This rearrangement joins TRBV6-1 to TRBJ1-4; possibly TRBD1 for D (5 bases). CDR3 length: 16 residues. CDR1 is MNHNS and CDR2 is SASEGT in the germline V gene. V shed 5 bases and J shed 7 bases, with 20 bases lying between them.

Comment on this clonotype: Possible read error: a much larger clone is one base away. The final CDR3 position lacks the conserved phenylalanine or tryptophan, pointing to a likely read error. The genes are TRBV12-3 or TRBV12-4 and TRBJ2-5; the D is unclear. V gave up 7 bases and J gave up 4 bases, with 4 bases separating them. The CDR3 is 10 amino acids. DNA for the CDR3: TGTGCCAGCAAAGGAGAGACCCAGTACCTC. Protein product: CASKGETQYL.

This clonotype was counted many times. This chain uses TRBV12-3 or TRBV12-4 with TRBJ1-2; D remains unclear. The length of the CDR3 is 14 residues. V was clipped by 5 bases and J by 8 bases, with 18 bases between them. The CDR3 protein is CASSGSRVRRGYTF. The CDR3 region has the DNA TGTGCCAGCAGTGGCTCAAGGGTCCGTCGGGGCTACACCTTC.

This clonotype was seen ten or more times. The chain employs TRBV11-2 and TRBJ1-2, with D hard to call. The V end lost 0 bases, the J end lost 6 bases, and 11 bases lay between the germline ends. CDR1 is SGHAT, CDR2 FQNNGV, per germline. The CDR3 has 14 amino acids. CDR3 DNA sequence: TGTGCCAGCAGCTTAGATTTGGGTTCAGATGGCTACACCTTC. It translates to CASSLDLGSDGYTF.

The chain recombines TRBV7-9 with TRBJ2-5; D possibly corresponds to TRBD1 (5 bases). Germline V CDR1 and CDR2: SEHNR, FQNEAQ (reference sequence). The CDR3 extends over 15 amino acids. The V and J ends lost 6 bases and 3 bases respectively, with 17 bases between them. The CDR3 region has the DNA TGTGCCAGCAGTTACCCCTCAGTCAGGGAAGAGACCCAGTACTTC. This codes for CASSYPSVREETQYF.

This clonotype showed up many times. CDR3 sequence (DNA): TGTGCCAGCAGCTTGGGGAACCTGCAGCCCCAGCATTTT. It translates to CASSLGNLQPQHF. V usage is TRBV13 and J usage is TRBJ1-5; D ambiguous. The ends were cut back, 3 bases at V and 7 bases at J, with 10 bases in the middle. CDR1 is PRHDT, CDR2 FYEKMQ, per germline (reference sequence). The CDR3 is 13 residues long. Full variable domain (missing parts from reference TRBV13 and TRBJ1-5): AAGVIQSPRHLIKEKRETATLKCYPIPRHDTVYWYQQGPGQDPQFLISFYEKMQSDKGSIPDRFSAQQFSDYHSELNMSSLELGDSALYFCASSLGNLQPQHFGDGTRLSIL.

This clonotype was observed many times. The J gene is TRBJ2-7, the V gene TRBV15; 9 nucleotides match TRBD1. This CDR3 spans 15 amino acids. CDR1 and CDR2 from the germline V gene are LNHNV and YYDKDF (reference sequence). V trimming: 6 bases; J trimming: 0 bases; junction bases outside the gene matches: 6. The CDR3, as DNA: TGTGCCACCAGAAGGGACAGGGTCCCCTCCTACGAGCAGTACTTC. Its translation is CATRRDRVPSYEQYF.

This clonotype has more than one count but fewer than ten. This chain connects TRBV24-1 to TRBJ2-3; 9 nucleotides match TRBD1. This CDR3 spans 17 amino acids. CDR1 and CDR2 from the germline V gene are KGHDR and SFDVKD. Unmatched junction bases numbered 7, after V lost 1 base and J lost 3 bases. The CDR3 region has the DNA TGTGCCACCAGTGATTTTCGACCGGACAGGGGAACAGATACGCAGTATTTT. It yields the protein CATSDFRPDRGTDTQYF.

In its sample, this clonotype was seen many times. The chain carries TRBV5-1 and TRBJ2-5; 9 bases map to TRBD1. The germline V gene encodes CDR1 SGHRS and CDR2 YFSETQ. The CDR3 consists of 15 residues. Trimming removed 4 bases from V and 4 bases from J; junction bases left unmatched: 8. CDR3 amino acids: CASSPVRTGVETQYF. The CDR3 DNA is TGCGCCAGCAGCCCCGTACGGACAGGGGTAGAGACCCAGTACTTC.

This clonotype was picked up many times. The V call is TRBV24-1, the J call TRBJ2-7, with D possibly being TRBD1 (6 bases). The CDR3 totals 16 residues. V lost 8 bases and J lost 0, with 19 bases in between. CDR1 is KGHDR and CDR2 is SFDVKD in the germline V gene. CDR3 bases: TGTGCCACCACCCCTACGACAGGACCGAACTCCTACGAGCAGTACTTC. Translated: CATTPTTGPNSYEQYF.

The table lists this clonotype with many counts. The chain combines TRBV7-9 with TRBJ1-4; 8 nucleotides agree with TRBD1. Germline lookup yields CDR1 SEHNR and CDR2 FQNEAQ (reference sequence). Losses at the gene ends were 5 bases for V and 6 bases for J; bases not matched to a gene: 2. The CDR3 covers 13 residues. The CDR3 loop is CASSEDRDEKLFF. In DNA form, the CDR3 reads TGTGCCAGCAGCGAGGACAGGGATGAAAAACTGTTTTTT.

On this clonotype itself: With a much larger clone just one base away, this may be a read error. V and J are TRBV28 and TRBJ2-5; D is possibly TRBD1 or TRBD2 (6 bases each). Looked up from germline, CDR1 is MDHEN and CDR2 is SYDVKM. CDR3 length equals 16 residues. CDR3 nucleotide sequence: TGTGCCTGCAGTTTAAATTCCGGGGGCCTGAGTGAGACCCAGTACTTC. Amino acids: CACSLNSGGLSETQYF.

This clonotype has more than one count but fewer than ten. V usage is TRBV7-9 and J usage is TRBJ2-7; TRBD2 agrees at 7 bases. The CDR3 is made up of 16 amino acids. Germline values: CDR1 SEHNR, CDR2 FQNEAQ (reference sequence). J lost 4 bases, V lost 3 bases, and 12 bases had no gene match. The CDR3 here is CASSLGGGTGFYEQYF. CDR3 nucleotides: TGTGCCAGCAGCTTGGGGGGGGGGACGGGGTTTTACGAGCAGTACTTC.

This clonotype was found many times. This chain joins TRBV20-1 and TRBJ2-7; 9 bases fit TRBD2. The ends lost 3 bases at V and 3 bases at J; junction bases unmatched: 12. Looked up from germline, CDR1 is DFQATT and CDR2 is SNEGSKA (reference sequence). This CDR3 comprises 16 residues. In nucleotides, the CDR3 is TGCAGTGCTAGTGCGCGGGGGGGCCAACTTCGCTACGAGCAGTACTTC. It is translated as CSASARGGQLRYEQYF.

Ten or more counts support this clonotype. The chain combines TRBV7-9 with TRBJ2-6; D is unclear. V lost 1 base, J lost 2 bases, and 6 bases lay in between. Germline CDR1 and CDR2: SEHNR and FQNEAQ (reference sequence). The CDR3 covers 15 residues. CDR3 sequence reads: CASSLVGAGANVLTF. The DNA of the CDR3 is TGTGCCAGCAGCTTAGTTGGGGCTGGGGCCAACGTCCTGACTTTC.

This clonotype was observed at least ten times. The chain employs TRBV7-8 and TRBJ1-2; D is possibly TRBD1 (5 bases). The germline V and J ends were trimmed by 5 bases and 4 bases, with 20 bases remaining between them. Per the germline V gene, CDR1 is SGHVS and CDR2 is FQNEAQ. CDR3 length: 16 residues. The CDR3: CASSPRGDGTFYGYTF. The DNA of the CDR3 is TGTGCCAGCAGCCCACGAGGGGACGGAACCTTCTATGGCTACACCTTC.